The present T cell receptor beta chain was sequenced within a study of shared clonotypes between healthy human individuals. Naivety among CD8 cells was defined by CD45RO negativity and positive CCR7 selection, thereby excluding terminally differentiated effector memory CD45RA+ cells. All of the donors resided in Nashville, Tennessee, and each was a Caucasian adult. Repertoires were generated with immunoSEQ multiplex PCR, while TCRdb's copy carries only in-frame clones and drops some. Seen here are approximately 1.9 million clones, 85% to 95% observed once, and the top ten hold about 1.7%. Study-level points and caveats: Naive CD4 clonotypes were shared across several donors at 4% to 5%. In general, naive subsets displayed greater estimated richness than memory subsets did. Sampling was confined to blood; repertoires within tissues likely differ.

The CDR3 consists of 12 residues. The V gene lost 1 base and the J gene lost 4 bases, with 2 bases spanning the gap. Germline CDR1 and CDR2: LNHDA and SQIVND (reference sequence). As for this clone: The antigen remains unidentified. The same CDR3 also results from other DNA sequences found in this sample.

The sequence came from a man between 18 and 35 years old in good health. Some clones in this sample may be carry-over from other donors' samples. The sample consisted of naive CD8+ T cells from PBMCs. This chain uses TRBV19 with TRBJ1-5; D not resolved. The CDR3 DNA reads TGTGCCAGTAGTATAGGTAATCAGCCCCAGCATTTT. As protein: CASSIGNQPQHF.